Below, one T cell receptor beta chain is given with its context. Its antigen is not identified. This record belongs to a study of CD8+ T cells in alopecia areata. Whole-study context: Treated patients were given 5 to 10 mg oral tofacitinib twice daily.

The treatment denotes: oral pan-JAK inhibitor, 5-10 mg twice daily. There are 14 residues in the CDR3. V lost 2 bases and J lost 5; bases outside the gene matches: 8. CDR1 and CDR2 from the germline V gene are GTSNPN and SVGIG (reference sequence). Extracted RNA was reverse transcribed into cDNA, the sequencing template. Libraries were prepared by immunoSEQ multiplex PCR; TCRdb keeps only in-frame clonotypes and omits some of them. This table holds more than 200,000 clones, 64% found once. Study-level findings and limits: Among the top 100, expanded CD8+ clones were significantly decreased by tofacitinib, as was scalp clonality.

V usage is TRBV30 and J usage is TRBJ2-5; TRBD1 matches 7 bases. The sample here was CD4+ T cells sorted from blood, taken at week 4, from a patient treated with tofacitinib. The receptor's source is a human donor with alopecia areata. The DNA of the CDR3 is TGTGCCTGGAGTATAGGGGGCCGGGGCGAGACCCAGTACTTC. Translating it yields CAWSIGGRGETQYF.